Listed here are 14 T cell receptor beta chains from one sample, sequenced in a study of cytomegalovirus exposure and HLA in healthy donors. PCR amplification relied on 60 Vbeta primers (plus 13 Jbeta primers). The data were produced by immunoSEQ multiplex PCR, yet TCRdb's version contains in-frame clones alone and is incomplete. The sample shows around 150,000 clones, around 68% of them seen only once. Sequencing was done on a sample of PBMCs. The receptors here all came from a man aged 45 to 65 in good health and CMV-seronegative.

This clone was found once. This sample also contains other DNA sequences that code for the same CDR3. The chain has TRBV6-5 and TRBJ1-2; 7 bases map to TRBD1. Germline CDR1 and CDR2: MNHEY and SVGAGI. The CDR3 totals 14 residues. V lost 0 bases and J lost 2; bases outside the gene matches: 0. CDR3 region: CASSYSTGNYGYTF. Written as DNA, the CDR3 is TGTGCCAGCAGTTACTCGACAGGGAACTATGGCTACACCTTC.

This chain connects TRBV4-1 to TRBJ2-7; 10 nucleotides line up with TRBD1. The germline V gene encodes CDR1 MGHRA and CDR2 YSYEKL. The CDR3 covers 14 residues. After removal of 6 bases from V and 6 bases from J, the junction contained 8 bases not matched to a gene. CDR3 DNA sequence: TGCGCCAGCAGTCCGGGACAGGGGTCCCCCGAGCAGTACTTC. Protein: CASSPGQGSPEQYF.

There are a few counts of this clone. This CDR3 is CSVDPAGTAYNSPLHF. The CDR3, as DNA: TGCAGCGTTGACCCCGCCGGGACAGCTTATAATTCACCCCTCCACTTT. This chain joins TRBV29-1 and TRBJ1-6, with TRBD1 identical over 7 bases. The V segment lost 3 bases and the J segment 4 bases; nucleotides outside the gene matches: 9. The CDR3 extends over 16 amino acids. The germline CDR1 and CDR2 sequences are SQVTM and ANQGSEA.

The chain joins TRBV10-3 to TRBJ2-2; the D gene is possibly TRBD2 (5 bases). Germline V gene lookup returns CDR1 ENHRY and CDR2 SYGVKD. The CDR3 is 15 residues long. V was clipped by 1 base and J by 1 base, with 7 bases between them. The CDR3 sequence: CAISELGGNTGELFF. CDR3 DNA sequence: TGTGCCATCAGTGAGTTAGGAGGGAACACCGGGGAGCTGTTTTTT.

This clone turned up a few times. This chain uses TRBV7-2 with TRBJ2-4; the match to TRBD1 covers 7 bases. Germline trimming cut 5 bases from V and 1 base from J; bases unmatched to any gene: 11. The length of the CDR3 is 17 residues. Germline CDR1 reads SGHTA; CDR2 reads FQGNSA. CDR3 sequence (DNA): TGTGCCAGCAGCACCTGGACAGGCCCCGGGGCCAAAAACATTCAGTACTTC. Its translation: CASSTWTGPGAKNIQYF.

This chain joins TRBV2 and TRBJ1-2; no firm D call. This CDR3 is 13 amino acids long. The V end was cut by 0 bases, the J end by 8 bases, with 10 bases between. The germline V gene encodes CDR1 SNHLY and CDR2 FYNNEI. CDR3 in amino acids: CASSEALGSGYTF. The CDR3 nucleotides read TGTGCCAGCAGTGAAGCGCTCGGGAGCGGCTACACCTTC. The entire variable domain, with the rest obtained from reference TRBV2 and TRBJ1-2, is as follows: EPEVTQTPSHQVTQMGQEVILRCVPISNHLYFYWYRQILGQKVEFLVSFYNNEISEKSEIFDDQFSVERPDGSNFTLKIRSTKLEDSAMYFCASSEALGSGYTFGSGTRLTVV.

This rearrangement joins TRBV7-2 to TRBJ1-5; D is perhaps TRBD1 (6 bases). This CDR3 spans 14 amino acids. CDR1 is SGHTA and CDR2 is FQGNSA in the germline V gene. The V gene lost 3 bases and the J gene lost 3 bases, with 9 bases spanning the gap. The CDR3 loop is CASSLTGPNQPQHF. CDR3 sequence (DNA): TGTGCCAGCAGCTTGACAGGCCCCAATCAGCCCCAGCATTTT.

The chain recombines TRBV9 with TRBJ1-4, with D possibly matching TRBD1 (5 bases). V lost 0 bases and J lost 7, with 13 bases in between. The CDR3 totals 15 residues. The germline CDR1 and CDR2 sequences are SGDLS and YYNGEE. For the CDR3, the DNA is TGTGCCAGCAGCGTAGGGGAGGGGAATGGTGAAAAACTGTTTTTT. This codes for CASSVGEGNGEKLFF.

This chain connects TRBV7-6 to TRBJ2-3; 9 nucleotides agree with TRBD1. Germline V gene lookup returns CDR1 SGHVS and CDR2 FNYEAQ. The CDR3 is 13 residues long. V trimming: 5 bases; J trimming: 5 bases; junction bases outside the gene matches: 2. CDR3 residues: CASSRQGEDTQYF. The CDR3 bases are TGTGCCAGCAGCCGACAGGGGGAAGATACGCAGTATTTT.

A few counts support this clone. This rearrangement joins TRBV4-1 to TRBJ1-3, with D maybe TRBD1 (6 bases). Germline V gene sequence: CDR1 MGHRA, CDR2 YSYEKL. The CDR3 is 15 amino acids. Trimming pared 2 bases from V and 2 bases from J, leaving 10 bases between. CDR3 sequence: CASSQSGGPGNTIYF. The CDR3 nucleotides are TGCGCCAGCAGCCAATCTGGGGGCCCTGGAAACACCATATATTTT.

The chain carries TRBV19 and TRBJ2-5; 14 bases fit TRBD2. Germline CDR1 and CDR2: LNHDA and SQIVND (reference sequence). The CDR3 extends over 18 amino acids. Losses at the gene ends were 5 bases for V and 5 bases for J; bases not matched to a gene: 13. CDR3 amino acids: CASSLHIGLAGGGETQYF. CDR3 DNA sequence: TGTGCCAGTAGTCTTCATATCGGACTAGCGGGGGGTGGTGAGACCCAGTACTTC. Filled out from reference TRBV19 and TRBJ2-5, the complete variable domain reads DGGITQSPKYLFRKEGQNVTLSCEQNLNHDAMYWYRQDPGQGLRLIYYSQIVNDFQKGDIAEGYSVSREKKESFPLTVTSAQKNPTAFYLCASSLHIGLAGGGETQYFGPGTRLLVL.

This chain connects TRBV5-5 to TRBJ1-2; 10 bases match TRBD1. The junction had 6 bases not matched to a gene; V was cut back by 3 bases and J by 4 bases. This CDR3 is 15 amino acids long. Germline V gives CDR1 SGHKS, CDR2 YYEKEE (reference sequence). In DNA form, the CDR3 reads TGTGCCAGCAGCTCGCAAGGGACAGGGGCCTATGGCTACACCTTC. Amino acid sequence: CASSSQGTGAYGYTF.

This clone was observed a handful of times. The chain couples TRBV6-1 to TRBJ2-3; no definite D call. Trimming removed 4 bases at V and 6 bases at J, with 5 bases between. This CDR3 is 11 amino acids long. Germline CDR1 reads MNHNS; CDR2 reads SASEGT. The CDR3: CASSALDTQYF. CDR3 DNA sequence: TGTGCCAGCAGTGCTTTGGATACGCAGTATTTT.

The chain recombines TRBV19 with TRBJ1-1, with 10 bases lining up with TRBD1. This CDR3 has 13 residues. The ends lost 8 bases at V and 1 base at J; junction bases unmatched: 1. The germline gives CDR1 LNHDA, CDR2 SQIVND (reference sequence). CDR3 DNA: TGTGCCAGTCGACAGGGGGCGAACACTGAAGCTTTCTTT. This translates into CASRQGANTEAFF.